Sequencing of this T cell receptor (beta chain) was carried out in a study of T cells in Graves' hyperthyroidism and ophthalmopathy. Uncontrolled infection, other autoimmune disease, pregnancy or lactation led to exclusion. RNA transcripts served as the template for amplifying TCR beta CDR3 regions. The HTBI set primed first-round TCR CDR3 RT-PCR. A single record per CDR3 protein comes from TCRdb applying MiXCR to the multiplex PCR reads. The sample has about 420,000 distinct CDR3 sequences, roughly 15% seen once; the top ten hold around 5.3%. The CDR3 has 15 amino acids. Looked up from germline, CDR1 is LNHNV and CDR2 is YYDKDF (reference sequence). The V gene lost 1 base and the J gene lost 6 bases, with 13 bases spanning the gap.

The sequenced material came from blood. The sequence was obtained from a woman aged 18-29 years with Graves' hyperthyroidism. The rearrangement joins TRBV15 to TRBJ1-5; a weak D match, TRBD1 (5 bases). This CDR3 is CATSRGGQGSQPQHF. CDR3 coding DNA: TGTGCCACCAGCAGAGGTGGCCAGGGAAGTCAGCCCCAGCATTTT.